This T cell receptor (beta chain) stems from a study of shared T cell receptors in the human thymus. TCRdb's copy holds only in-frame clones and misses some; the assay was immunoSEQ multiplex PCR. The repertoire holds hundreds of thousands of clones, with around 87% as singletons. These data were also reused for a study on human thymus T cells.

The TCR was taken from a boy in the first two years of life with a congenital heart defect. Material for sequencing was thymocytes.

CDR3 protein: CASSSLGVSETQYF. In DNA, the CDR3 is TGTGCCAGCAGTAGTCTAGGAGTGTCAGAGACCCAGTACTTC. The V and J genes are TRBV27 and TRBJ2-5; D is uncertain. The CDR3 covers 14 residues. The germline V and J ends were trimmed by 5 bases and 4 bases, with 14 bases remaining between them. Germline lookup yields CDR1 MNHEY and CDR2 SMNVEV (reference sequence).